This T cell receptor (beta chain) is drawn from a study of blood T cell repertoires in COVID-19. About the study: Donors in the United States, Italy and Spain gave samples during acute or convalescent COVID-19. Nucleic acid was either cDNA or gDNA, and it came from T cells, B-cell-depleted T cells, or PBMCs.

Study processing details: For nucleated cells, counts were estimated from reference gene primer amplification. Sequencing used immunoSEQ multiplex PCR; TCRdb keeps in-frame clones, though not all of them. V, J and clone size are taken as reported in that table, and D and trimming were inferred from the DNA itself. This sample yields about 480,000 clones, of which 88% are seen a single time; 10% to 15% belongs to the top ten. In Seattle, patients joined the study during active infection and were tracked longitudinally. This TCR came from a woman in her forties or fifties with COVID-19, enrolled during active disease. Sequencing was done on a sample of peripheral blood.

CDR3 sequence: CASSQDQTGYGYTF. The CDR3 nucleotides read TGCGCCAGCAGCCAAGATCAAACCGGGTATGGCTACACCTTC. The chain employs TRBV4-1 and TRBJ1-2; D unclear. The CDR3 sequence is 14 residues long. The germline V gene has CDR1 MGHRA and CDR2 YSYEKL. V lost 0 bases to trimming and J lost 5 bases, with 10 bases between them.